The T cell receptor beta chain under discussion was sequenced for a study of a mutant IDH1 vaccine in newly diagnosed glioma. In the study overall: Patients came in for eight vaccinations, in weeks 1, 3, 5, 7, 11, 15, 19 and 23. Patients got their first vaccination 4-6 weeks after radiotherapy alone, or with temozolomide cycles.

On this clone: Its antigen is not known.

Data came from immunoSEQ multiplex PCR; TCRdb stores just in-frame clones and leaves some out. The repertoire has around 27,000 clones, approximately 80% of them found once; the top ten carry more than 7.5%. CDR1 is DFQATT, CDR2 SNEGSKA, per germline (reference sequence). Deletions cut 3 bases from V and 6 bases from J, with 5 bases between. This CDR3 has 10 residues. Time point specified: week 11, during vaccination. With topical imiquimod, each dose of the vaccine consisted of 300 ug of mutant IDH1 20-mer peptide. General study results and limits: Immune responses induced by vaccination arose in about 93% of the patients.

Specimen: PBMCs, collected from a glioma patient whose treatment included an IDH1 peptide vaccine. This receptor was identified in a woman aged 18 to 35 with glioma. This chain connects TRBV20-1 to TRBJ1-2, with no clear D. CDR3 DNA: TGCAGTGCTAGGACAAATGGCTACACCTTC. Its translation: CSARTNGYTF.